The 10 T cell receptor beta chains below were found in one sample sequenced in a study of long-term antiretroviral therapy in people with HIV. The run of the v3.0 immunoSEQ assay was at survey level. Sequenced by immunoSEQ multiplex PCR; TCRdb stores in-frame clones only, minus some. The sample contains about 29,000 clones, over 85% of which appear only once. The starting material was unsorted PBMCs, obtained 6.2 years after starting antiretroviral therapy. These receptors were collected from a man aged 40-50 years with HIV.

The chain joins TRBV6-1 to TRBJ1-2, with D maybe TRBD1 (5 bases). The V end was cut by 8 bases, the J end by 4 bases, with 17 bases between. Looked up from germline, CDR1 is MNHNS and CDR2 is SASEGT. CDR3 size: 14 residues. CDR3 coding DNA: TGTGCCAGCCGGGACTGGGGGACTCCCTATGGCTACACCTTC. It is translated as CASRDWGTPYGYTF.

In DNA, the CDR3 is TGTGCCAGCAGTCGACCCGGACCTCTAAATGAGCAGTTCTTC. It yields the protein CASSRPGPLNEQFF. This rearrangement joins TRBV28 to TRBJ2-1; D ambiguous. Trimming took off 5 bases at V and 7 bases at J, with 15 bases between the two ends. Per the germline V gene, CDR1 is MDHEN and CDR2 is SYDVKM. This CDR3 is 14 amino acids long.

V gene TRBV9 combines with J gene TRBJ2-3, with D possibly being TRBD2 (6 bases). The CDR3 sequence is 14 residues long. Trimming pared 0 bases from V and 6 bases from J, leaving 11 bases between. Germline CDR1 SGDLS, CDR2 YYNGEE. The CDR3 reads CASSVEASVDTQYF. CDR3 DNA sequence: TGTGCCAGCAGCGTAGAGGCTAGCGTCGATACGCAGTATTTT. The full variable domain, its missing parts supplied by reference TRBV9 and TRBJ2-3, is DSGVTQTPKHLITATGQRVTLRCSPRSGDLSVYWYQQSLDQGLQFLIQYYNGEERAKGNILERFSAQQFPDLHSELNLSSLELGDSALYFCASSVEASVDTQYFGPGTRLTVL.

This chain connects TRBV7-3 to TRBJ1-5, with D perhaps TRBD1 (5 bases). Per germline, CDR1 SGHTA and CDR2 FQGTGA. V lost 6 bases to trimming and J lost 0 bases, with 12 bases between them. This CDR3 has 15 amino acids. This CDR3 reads CASRGDSISNQPQHF. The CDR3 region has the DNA TGTGCCAGCAGGGGAGACAGCATTAGCAATCAGCCCCAGCATTTT.

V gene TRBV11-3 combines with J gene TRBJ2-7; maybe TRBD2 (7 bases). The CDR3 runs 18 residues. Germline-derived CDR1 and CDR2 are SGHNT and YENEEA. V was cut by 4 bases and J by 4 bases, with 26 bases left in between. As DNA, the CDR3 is TGTGCCAGCAGCTCCCTTCAACAAACAGGGAGGGATGGTTACGAGCAGTACTTC. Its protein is CASSSLQQTGRDGYEQYF.

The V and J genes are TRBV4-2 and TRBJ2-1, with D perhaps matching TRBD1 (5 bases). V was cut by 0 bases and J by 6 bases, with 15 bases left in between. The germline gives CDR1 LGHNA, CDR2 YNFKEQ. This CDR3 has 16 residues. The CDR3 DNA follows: TGTGCCAGCAGCCAAGATCTGCGGACAACGGTCAATGAGCAGTTCTTC. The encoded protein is CASSQDLRTTVNEQFF.

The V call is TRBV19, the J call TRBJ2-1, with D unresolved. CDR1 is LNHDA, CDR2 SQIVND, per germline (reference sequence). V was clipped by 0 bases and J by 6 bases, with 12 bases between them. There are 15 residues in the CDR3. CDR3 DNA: TGTGCCAGTAGTATAGATCCGGCCCCCAGCAATGAGCAGTTCTTC. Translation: CASSIDPAPSNEQFF.

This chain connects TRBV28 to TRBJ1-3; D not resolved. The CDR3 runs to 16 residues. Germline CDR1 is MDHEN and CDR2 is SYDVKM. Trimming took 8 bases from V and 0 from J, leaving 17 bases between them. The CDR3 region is CASGEGSPFSGNTIYF. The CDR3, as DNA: TGTGCCAGCGGGGAGGGCAGCCCTTTCTCTGGAAACACCATATATTTT.

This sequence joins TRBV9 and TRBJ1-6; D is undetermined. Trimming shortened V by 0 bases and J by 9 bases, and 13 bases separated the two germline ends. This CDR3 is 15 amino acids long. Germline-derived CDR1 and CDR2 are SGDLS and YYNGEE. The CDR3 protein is CASSVGQSVGSPLHF. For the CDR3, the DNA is TGTGCCAGCAGCGTAGGGCAGAGCGTGGGTTCACCCCTCCACTTT.

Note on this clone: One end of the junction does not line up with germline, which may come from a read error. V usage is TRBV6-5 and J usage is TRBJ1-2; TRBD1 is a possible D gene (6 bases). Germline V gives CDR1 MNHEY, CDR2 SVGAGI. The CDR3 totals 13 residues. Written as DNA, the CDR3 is TGTGCCAGCAGCTACTACCGGGACACTGGCTACACCTTC. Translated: CASSYYRDTGYTF.